Listed below are T cell receptor beta chains from one sample, sequenced in a study of blood T cells in healthy people across ages. Via MiXCR, TCRdb re-called the 5' RACE reads, giving one row per CDR3 protein. Among around 650,000 distinct CDR3 sequences listed, about 30% were seen once. The specimen was blood. Every receptor here comes from a woman of 80 years or more in good health. The CDR3 runs from the conserved cysteine through the conserved F or W. D genes are given only for firm matches. Expanded clones are given a class, and other clones once, few, many or no size at all.

D: TRBD2
J: TRBJ2-1
size: many
V: TRBV12-3/TRBV12-4
CDR3: CASSIGTSGYNEQFF
DNA: TGTGCCAGCAGTATCGGGACTAGCGGTTACAATGAGCAGTTCTTC

D: NA
J: TRBJ2-4
size: NA
V: TRBV18
CDR3: CASSKDWQTAKNIQYF
DNA: TGTGCCAGCTCTAAGGATTGGCAGACAGCCAAAAACATTCAGTACTTC

D: TRBD2
J: TRBJ2-3
size: NA
V: TRBV20-1
CDR3: CSARGLAGQTSTDTPYF
DNA: TGCAGTGCTAGAGGACTAGCGGGCCAGACTAGCACAGATACGCCGTATTTT

D: TRBD2
J: TRBJ2-5
size: many
V: TRBV6-5
CDR3: CASGPSGGDQETQYF
DNA: TGTGCCAGCGGACCTAGCGGGGGGGACCAAGAGACCCAGTACTTC

D: NA
J: TRBJ1-2
size: few
V: TRBV20-1
CDR3: CSASLPGQFNGYTF
DNA: TGCAGTGCTAGTTTGCCGGGGCAATTCAATGGCTACACCTTC

D: NA
J: TRBJ2-5
size: few
V: TRBV30
CDR3: CAWGIGGQETQYF
DNA: TGTGCCTGGGGGATAGGCGGCCAAGAGACCCAGTACTTC

D: NA
J: TRBJ1-5
size: many
V: TRBV27
CDR3: CASSSSGYYQPQHF
DNA: TGTGCCAGCAGTTCTTCAGGGTATTATCAGCCCCAGCATTTT

D: TRBD2
J: TRBJ2-1
size: many
V: TRBV7-3
CDR3: CASSLGGGAYDEQFF
DNA: TGTGCCAGCAGCTTAGGCGGGGGGGCCTATGATGAGCAGTTCTTC

D: TRBD1
J: TRBJ1-5
size: few
V: TRBV7-9
CDR3: CASSPRGALNQPQHF
DNA: TGTGCCAGCAGTCCCAGGGGGGCCCTAAATCAGCCCCAGCATTTT

D: NA
J: TRBJ1-3
size: NA
V: TRBV30
CDR3: CAWSGHSGNTIYF
DNA: TGTGCCTGGTCGGGACATTCAGGAAACACCATATATTTT

D: NA
J: TRBJ2-3
size: NA
V: TRBV10-3
CDR3: CAVSEDRTDAQYF
DNA: TGTGCCGTCAGTGAGGACAGAACAGATGCGCAGTATTTT

D: NA
J: TRBJ2-7
size: many
V: TRBV5-6
CDR3: CASSLAGTHSYEQYF
DNA: TGTGCCAGCAGCTTGGCGGGGACACACTCCTACGAGCAGTACTTC